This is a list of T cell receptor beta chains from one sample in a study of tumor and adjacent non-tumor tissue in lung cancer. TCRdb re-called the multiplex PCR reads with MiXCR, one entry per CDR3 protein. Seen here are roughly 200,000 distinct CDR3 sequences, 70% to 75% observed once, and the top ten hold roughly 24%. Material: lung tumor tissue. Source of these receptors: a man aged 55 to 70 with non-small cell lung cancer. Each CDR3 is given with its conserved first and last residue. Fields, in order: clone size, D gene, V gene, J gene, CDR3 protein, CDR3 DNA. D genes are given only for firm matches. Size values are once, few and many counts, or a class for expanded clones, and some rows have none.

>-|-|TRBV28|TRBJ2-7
CASSLPRAPLSSYEQYF
TGTGCCAGCAGTCTCCCCAGGGCACCACTGAGTTCCTACGAGCAGTACTTC
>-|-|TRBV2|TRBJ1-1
CASTWIGVSAEAFF
TGTGCCAGCACCTGGATAGGAGTGAGCGCTGAAGCTTTCTTT
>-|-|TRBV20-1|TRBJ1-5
CSARVRGQPQHF
TGCAGTGCTAGAGTCCGGGGGCAGCCCCAGCATTTT
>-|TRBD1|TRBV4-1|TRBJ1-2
CATDRGLSDGYTF
TGCGCCACCGACAGGGGGCTATCGGATGGCTACACCTTC
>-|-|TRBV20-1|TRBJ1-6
CSAEPRRAYNSPLHF
TGCAGTGCAGAACCTCGCAGGGCCTATAATTCACCCCTCCACTTT
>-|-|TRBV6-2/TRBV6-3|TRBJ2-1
CASIYRGGGRDKQFF
TGTGCCAGCATTTATAGAGGCGGGGGCCGGGATAAGCAATTCTTC
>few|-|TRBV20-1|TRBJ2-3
CRGVGRGTDAQYF
TGCAGGGGGGTGGGGCGGGGGACAGATGCGCAGTATTTT
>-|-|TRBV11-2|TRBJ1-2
CVSSLGWGHGYIF
TGTGTTAGCAGCTTAGGATGGGGGCATGGCTACATCTTC
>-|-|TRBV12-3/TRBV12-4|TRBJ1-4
CASSRQGRGEKLFF
TGTGCCAGCAGTCGACAAGGGCGGGGTGAAAAACTGTTTTTT
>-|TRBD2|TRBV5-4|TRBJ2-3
CASSLGGRGSALDTQYF
TGTGCCAGCAGCTTGGGAGGGCGGGGGAGTGCCCTGGATACGCAGTATTTT
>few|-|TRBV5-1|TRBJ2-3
CASSSARPRKTDTQYF
TGCGCCAGCAGCTCGGCCAGACCCAGGAAGACAGATACGCAGTATTTT
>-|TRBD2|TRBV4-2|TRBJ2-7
CASSPSVISGRATYEQYF
TGTGCTAGCAGCCCTTCCGTGATTAGCGGGAGGGCCACCTACGAGCAGTACTTC
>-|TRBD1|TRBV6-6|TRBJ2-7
CAGILGPGGAYEQYF
TGTGCCGGCATCCTTGGCCCAGGGGGTGCCTACGAGCAGTACTTC
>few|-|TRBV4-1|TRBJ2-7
CASSQVGPLAHEQYF
TGCGCCAGCAGCCAAGTCGGGCCCCTAGCACACGAGCAGTACTTC
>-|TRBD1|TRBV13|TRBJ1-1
CASSTPRTGGGIPKAFF
TGTGCCAGCAGCACACCCCGGACAGGGGGGGGAATACCAAAAGCTTTCTTT
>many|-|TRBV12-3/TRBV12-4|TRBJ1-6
CASSIRDNSPLHF
TGTGCCAGCAGTATTCGAGATAATTCACCCCTCCACTTT
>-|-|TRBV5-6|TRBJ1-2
CASSLRVLQLYGYTF
TGTGCCAGCAGCCTCAGGGTCCTACAGCTTTATGGCTACACCTTC
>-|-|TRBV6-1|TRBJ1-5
CASSSRKGLSNQPQHF
TGTGCCAGCAGTTCTCGAAAGGGACTGAGCAATCAGCCCCAGCATTTT
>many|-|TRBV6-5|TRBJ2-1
CASSTERVSSYNEQFF
TGTGCCAGCAGTACAGAGCGGGTCAGCTCCTACAATGAGCAGTTCTTC
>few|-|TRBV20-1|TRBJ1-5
CSARSRALGPQHF
TGCAGTGCTAGATCCAGGGCTTTAGGGCCCCAGCATTTT
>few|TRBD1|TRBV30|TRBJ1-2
CAWRTGRRYGYTF
TGTGCCTGGAGGACAGGGCGCCGCTATGGCTACACCTTC
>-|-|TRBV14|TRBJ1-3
CASSPQWGSSGNTIYF
TGTGCCAGTAGCCCCCAATGGGGTTCCTCTGGAAACACCATATATTTT
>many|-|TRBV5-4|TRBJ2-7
CASSLDYSYEQYF
TGTGCCAGCAGCTTAGACTACTCCTACGAGCAGTACTTC
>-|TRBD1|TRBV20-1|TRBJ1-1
CSAPGTGLNTESFF
TGCAGTGCTCCCGGGACAGGGCTGAACACTGAATCCTTCTTT
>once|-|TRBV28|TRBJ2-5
CASSMGPQVETKYF
TGTGCCAGCAGTATGGGACCTCAGGTCGAGACCAAGTACTTC
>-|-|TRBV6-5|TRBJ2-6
CGSTYFGSGGNVLTF
TGTGGCAGCACTTACTTCGGCTCTGGGGGCAACGTCCTGACTTTC
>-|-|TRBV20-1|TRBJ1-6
CSARARSDYNSPIHF
TGCAGTGCTAGGGCGAGGAGCGACTATAATTCACCCATCCACTTT
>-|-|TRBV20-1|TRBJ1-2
CSAIDSPAYGYNF
TGCAGTGCTATAGATTCCCCAGCCTATGGCTACAACTTC
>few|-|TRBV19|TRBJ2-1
CASSIDLSTAEQFF
TGTGCCAGTAGTATAGATCTATCGACGGCAGAGCAGTTCTTC
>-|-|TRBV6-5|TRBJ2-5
CASGDTGTAGAQYF
TGTGCCAGCGGTGATACCGGTACCGCGGGGGCTCAGTACTTC
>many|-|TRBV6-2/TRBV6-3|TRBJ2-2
CASSYSIGGIGGELFF
TGTGCCAGCAGTTACTCGATCGGGGGTATTGGCGGGGAGCTGTTTTTT
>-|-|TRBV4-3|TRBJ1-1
CASSQDVPGSSGIEAFF
TGCGCCAGTAGCCAAGACGTTCCGGGTAGTTCGGGCATTGAAGCTTTCTTT
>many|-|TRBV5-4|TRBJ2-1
CASSLPWVGGANEQFF
TGTGCCAGCAGCTTGCCTTGGGTGGGGGGTGCCAATGAGCAGTTCTTC
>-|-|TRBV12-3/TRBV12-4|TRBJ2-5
CASSASEGASRTQYF
TGTGCCAGTAGTGCCTCTGAAGGGGCCTCTAGGACCCAGTACTTC
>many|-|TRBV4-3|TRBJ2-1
CASSQEGRLWSVNEQFF
TGCGCCAGCAGCCAAGAAGGTCGACTCTGGTCGGTCAATGAGCAGTTCTTC
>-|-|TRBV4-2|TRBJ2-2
CASSQVSEITGELFF
TGTGCCAGCAGCCAGGTGTCGGAGATCACCGGGGAGCTGTTTTTT
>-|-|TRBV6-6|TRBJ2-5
CASRLYEHYF
TGTGCCAGCAGACTCTACGAGCATTACTTC
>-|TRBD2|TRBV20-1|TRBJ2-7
CSARDSSSGSTYGQYF
TGCAGTGCTAGAGACTCGAGTAGCGGGAGCACCTACGGGCAGTACTTC
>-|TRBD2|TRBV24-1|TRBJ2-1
CATSDYNSGISYNEQFF
TGTGCCACCAGTGATTATAATAGCGGGATCTCCTACAATGAGCAGTTCTTC
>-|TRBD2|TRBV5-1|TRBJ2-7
CASSPRGARPSVYEQYF
TGCGCCAGCAGCCCGCGGGGGGCCCGCCCCTCGGTCTACGAGCAGTACTTC
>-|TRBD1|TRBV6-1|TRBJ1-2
CVSSEARQGDYGYTF
TGTGTCAGCAGTGAAGCTCGACAGGGAGACTATGGCTACACTTTC
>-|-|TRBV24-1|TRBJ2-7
CATSSSGNPPYEQYF
TGTGCCACCAGCTCGAGCGGAAACCCACCCTACGAGCAGTACTTC
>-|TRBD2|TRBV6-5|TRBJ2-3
CSSSYASGGPRDTQYF
TGTTCCAGCAGTTACGCGAGCGGGGGGCCGCGAGATACGCAGTATTTC
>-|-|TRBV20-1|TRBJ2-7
CSVDQGRASYEQYF
TGCAGTGTTGATCAGGGAAGAGCCTCCTACGAGCAGTACTTC
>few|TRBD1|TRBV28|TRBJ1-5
CASSFTGGNQPQHF
TGTGCCAGCAGTTTCACAGGGGGGAATCAGCCCCAGCATTTT